This T cell receptor (beta chain) is from a study of cytomegalovirus exposure and HLA in healthy donors. V trimming: 0 bases; J trimming: 0 bases; junction bases outside the gene matches: 8. The CDR3 runs to 18 residues. Germline V gene data show CDR1 as LGHNA and CDR2 as YSLEER. Study results and caveats: In an earlier analysis, productive rearrangement rates for most beta V segments clustered near 87% or 30%. Association of a missense DCLRE1C variant with TCR beta V- and J-gene trimming was reported in a later analysis. The study had only CMV serostatus as immune exposure information. According to reports, the classifier identified cytomegalovirus status with high specificity and sensitivity.

Worth noting for this clone: The target antigen is unknown.

13 Jbeta primers and 60 Vbeta primers were used for the PCR. Data came from immunoSEQ multiplex PCR; TCRdb stores just in-frame clones and leaves some out. The repertoire holds 150,000 or so clones, roughly four fifths seen once, with less than 0.9% in the top ten. The gene calls are TRBV4-3 and TRBJ2-3; 8 bases fit TRBD2. The material sequenced was PBMCs. The TCR originated in a female donor in good health and CMV-seronegative. The CDR3 is CASSQEGISGVSTDTQYF. The DNA of the CDR3 is TGCGCCAGCAGCCAAGAGGGGATTAGCGGGGTCAGCACAGATACGCAGTATTTT.